The source of this TCR beta chain is a study of blood T cell repertoires in COVID-19. At the level of the study: Specimens from acute and convalescent COVID-19 originated in the United States, Italy and Spain.

Per the germline V gene, CDR1 is ENHRY and CDR2 is SYGVKD. The CDR3 covers 14 residues. The J segment lost 6 bases and the V segment lost 7 bases, leaving 7 bases of the junction unmatched. Sequencing used immunoSEQ multiplex PCR; TCRdb keeps in-frame clones, though not all of them. The sample has 150,000 to 200,000 clones, around 88% seen once. J is TRBJ2-1 and V is TRBV10-3, with 9 positions matching TRBD2. Sequenced: peripheral blood. The receptor was isolated from a woman in her seventies who had recovered from COVID-19. CDR3 DNA: TGTGCCATCACCCCGGGACTAGCCCGCAATGAGCAGTTCTTC. Its protein is CAITPGLARNEQFF.